This T cell receptor beta chain stems from a study of T cell repertoires in cytomegalovirus infection. Whole-study findings and limits: Identification of carriers of CMV plus the relevant HLA was achieved through cumulative public TCR beta family frequency.

This clonotype was recorded at least ten times. Antigen specificity is unknown. A single record per CDR3 protein comes from TCRdb applying MiXCR to the reads. The sample contains 200,000 to 300,000 distinct CDR3 sequences, 6% to 8% of which appear only once. Trimming shortened V by 5 bases and J by 8 bases, and 15 bases separated the two germline ends. Germline V gene lookup returns CDR1 SGHTA and CDR2 FQGNSA. The CDR3 has 13 residues. The sequence was collected from a human donor in good health (CMV status not recorded). Some clones in this sample may be carry-over from other donors' samples. V usage is TRBV7-2 and J usage is TRBJ1-1; no definite D call. The sequenced sample was PBMCs. CDR3 sequence: CASSEKRSGEAFF. The CDR3, as DNA: TGTGCCAGCAGCGAAAAGAGGTCGGGAGAAGCTTTCTTT. The variable domain in full, completed from reference TRBV7-2 and TRBJ1-1, reads GAGVSQSPSNKVTEKGKDVELRCDPISGHTALYWYRQSLGQGLEFLIYFQGNSAPDKSGLPSDRFSAERTGGSVSTLTIQRTQQEDSAVYLCASSEKRSGEAFFGQGTRLTVV.